Presented here are 13 T cell receptor beta chains from one specimen sequenced in a study of blood T cell repertoires in COVID-19. The protocol was immunoSEQ multiplex PCR, while the TCRdb copy is restricted to in-frame clones and leaves out a portion. The sample contains some 300,000 clones, roughly 89% of which appear only once. The sample consisted of PBMCs or T cells enriched from blood (not recorded which). These receptors were collected from a woman between 50 and 59 years old who had been exposed to COVID-19.

The chain has TRBV2 and TRBJ2-2; 10 bases line up with TRBD1. Germline V gene sequence: CDR1 SNHLY, CDR2 FYNNEI. The CDR3 extends over 15 amino acids. The junction had 5 bases not matched to a gene; V was cut back by 4 bases and J by 6 bases. The CDR3 DNA is TGTGCCAGCAGTGCGGGACAGGGGCGAGCCGGGGAGCTGTTTTTT. It is translated as CASSAGQGRAGELFF. Combining the CDR3 with reference TRBV2 and TRBJ2-2 gives the whole variable domain EPEVTQTPSHQVTQMGQEVILRCVPISNHLYFYWYRQILGQKVEFLVSFYNNEISEKSEIFDDQFSVERPDGSNFTLKIRSTKLEDSAMYFCASSAGQGRAGELFFGEGSRLTVL.

V gene TRBV2 combines with J gene TRBJ1-2, with D tentatively TRBD1 (5 bases). V was shortened by 5 bases and J by 2 bases, with 9 bases between the two germline ends. Germline V gene lookup returns CDR1 SNHLY and CDR2 FYNNEI. The CDR3 contains 13 residues. In nucleotides, the CDR3 is TGTGCCAGCAGTCGGGCAGGGAACTATGGCTACACCTTC. Encoded protein: CASSRAGNYGYTF.

The table lists this clone with a few counts. The V and J genes are TRBV5-6 and TRBJ2-7; D remains ambiguous. The CDR3 is 14 amino acids. The germline V and J ends were trimmed by 4 bases and 6 bases, with 17 bases remaining between them. CDR1 SGHDT and CDR2 YYEEEE come from the germline V gene. The CDR3 DNA sequence: TGTGCCAGCAGCGAGCTACTTACAGTTGCCGAGCAGTACTTC. Protein: CASSELLTVAEQYF.

CDR3 protein: CASSYDLPSGGNEQYF. CDR3 in DNA: TGTGCCAGCAGTTACGATCTCCCCTCTGGGGGGAACGAGCAGTACTTC. This rearrangement joins TRBV6-2 or TRBV6-3 to TRBJ2-7; maybe TRBD2 (6 bases). Germline V gene data show CDR1 as MNHEY and CDR2 as SVGEGT. The V end lost 2 bases, the J end lost 5 bases, and 19 bases lay between the germline ends. This CDR3 contains 16 residues.

At least ten counts were recorded for this clone. Its ends do not fully match the called genes, so a read error is possible. The J gene is TRBJ1-2, the V gene TRBV4-1, with 12 bases aligning to TRBD1. CDR1 and CDR2 (germline): MGHRA, YSYEKL. The CDR3 loop spans 14 amino acids. CDR3: CASSQDPGTGGRYF. The CDR3 region has the DNA TGCGCCAGCAGCCAAGATCCCGGGACAGGGGGCCGCTACTTC.

V gene TRBV7-9 combines with J gene TRBJ1-1; D is undetermined. This CDR3 has 14 residues. Trimming pared 2 bases from V and 1 base from J, leaving 8 bases between. Per the germline V gene, CDR1 is SEHNR and CDR2 is FQNEAQ (reference sequence). The DNA for the CDR3 is TGTGCCAGCAGCTTAATTACTCCGAACACTGAAGCTTTCTTT. Protein sequence: CASSLITPNTEAFF.

The chain employs TRBV15 and TRBJ2-7; 7 bases align to TRBD2. Unmatched junction bases numbered 10, after V lost 5 bases and J lost 0 bases. Looked up from germline, CDR1 is LNHNV and CDR2 is YYDKDF (reference sequence). The CDR3 covers 16 residues. The CDR3 region is CATSFSTGTTSYEQYF. In DNA form, the CDR3 reads TGTGCCACCAGCTTCAGTACCGGGACTACCTCCTACGAGCAGTACTTC.

This sequence joins TRBV9 and TRBJ1-6; D ambiguous. CDR1 and CDR2 from the germline V gene are SGDLS and YYNGEE. V shed 3 bases and J shed 5 bases, with 18 bases lying between them. The CDR3 runs to 17 residues. This chain's CDR3 is CASSAPQEGIHNSPLHF. The CDR3 DNA reads TGTGCCAGCAGCGCACCTCAGGAGGGAATCCATAATTCACCCCTCCACTTT.

This chain joins TRBV30 and TRBJ2-2; perhaps TRBD1 as D (5 bases). Between the trimmed V and J ends, which lost 4 bases and 5 bases, there was a span of 17 bases. The CDR3 extends over 15 amino acids. Germline assignment: CDR1 GTSNPN and CDR2 SVGIG (reference sequence). The CDR3 sequence is CAWNARQGYTGELFF. CDR3 nucleotides: TGTGCCTGGAATGCGAGGCAGGGCTATACCGGGGAGCTGTTTTTT.

The V and J genes are TRBV7-8 and TRBJ2-7, with 7 bases matching TRBD2. CDR1 is SGHVS and CDR2 is FQNEAQ in the germline V gene. This CDR3 spans 15 amino acids. Losses at the gene ends were 6 bases for V and 0 bases for J; bases not matched to a gene: 8. CDR3 region: CASSRTRTSSYEQYF. The CDR3 DNA reads TGTGCCAGCAGTCGTACACGGACTAGCTCCTACGAGCAGTACTTC. The variable domain in full, with the rest retrieved from reference TRBV7-8 and TRBJ2-7, is GAGVSQSPRYKVAKRGQDVALRCDPISGHVSLFWYQQALGQGPEFLTYFQNEAQLDKSGLPSDRFFAERPEGSVSTLKIQRTQQEDSAVYLCASSRTRTSSYEQYFGPGTRLTVT.

CDR3 DNA sequence: TGTGCCAGCAGTGAAAGGAGGGGAGCGGGGGAGATTTCTAGGGAGACCCAGTACTTC. It is translated as CASSERRGAGEISRETQYF. This chain joins TRBV6-1 and TRBJ2-5; 8 nucleotides match TRBD2. In germline, CDR1 is MNHNS, CDR2 SASEGT. This CDR3 has 19 amino acids. The ends lost 2 bases at V and 5 bases at J; junction bases unmatched: 19.

The chain has TRBV5-1 and TRBJ1-2; tentatively, D is TRBD1 (5 bases). The V gene lost 4 bases and the J gene lost 5 bases, with 15 bases spanning the gap. Germline V gene data show CDR1 as SGHRS and CDR2 as YFSETQ. The CDR3 runs 14 residues. Here the CDR3 DNA reads TGCGCCAGCAGCACCGCTCTGGGGGGATATGGCTACACCTTC. Translating it yields CASSTALGGYGYTF.

The V gene is TRBV30, the J gene TRBJ2-6; the D is unclear. The CDR3 contains 13 residues. Trimming took off 4 bases at V and 2 bases at J, with 6 bases between the two ends. Germline V lookup: CDR1 GTSNPN, CDR2 SVGIG (reference sequence). CDR3 nucleotide sequence: TGTGCCTGGACCTTTACTGGGGCCAACGTCCTGACTTTC. Translation gives CAWTFTGANVLTF.